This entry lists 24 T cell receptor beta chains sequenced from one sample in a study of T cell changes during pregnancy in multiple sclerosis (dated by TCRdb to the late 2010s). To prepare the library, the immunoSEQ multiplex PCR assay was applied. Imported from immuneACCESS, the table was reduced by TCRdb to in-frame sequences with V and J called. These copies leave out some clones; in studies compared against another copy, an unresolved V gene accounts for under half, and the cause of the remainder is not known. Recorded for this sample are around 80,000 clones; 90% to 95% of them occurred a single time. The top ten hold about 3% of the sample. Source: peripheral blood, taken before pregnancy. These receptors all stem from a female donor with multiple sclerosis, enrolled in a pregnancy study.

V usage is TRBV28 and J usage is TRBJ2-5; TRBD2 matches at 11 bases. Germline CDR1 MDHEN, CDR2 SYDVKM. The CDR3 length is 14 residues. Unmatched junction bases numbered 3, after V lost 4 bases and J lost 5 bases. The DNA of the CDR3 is TGTGCCAGCAGTTCCCCTAGCGGGAGGGAGACCCAGTACTTC. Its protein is CASSSPSGRETQYF.

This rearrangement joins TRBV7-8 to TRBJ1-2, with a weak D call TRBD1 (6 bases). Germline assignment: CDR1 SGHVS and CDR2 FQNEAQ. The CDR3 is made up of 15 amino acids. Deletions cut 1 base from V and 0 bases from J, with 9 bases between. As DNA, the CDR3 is TGTGCCAGCAGCTTAGGTACAGGGACTAACTATGGCTACACCTTC. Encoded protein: CASSLGTGTNYGYTF.

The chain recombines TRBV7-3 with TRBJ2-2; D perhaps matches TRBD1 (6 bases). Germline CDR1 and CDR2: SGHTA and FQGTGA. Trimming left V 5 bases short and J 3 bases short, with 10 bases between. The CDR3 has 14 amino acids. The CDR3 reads CASSAGQYTGELFF. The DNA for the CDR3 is TGTGCCAGCAGCGCCGGACAGTACACCGGGGAGCTGTTTTTT.

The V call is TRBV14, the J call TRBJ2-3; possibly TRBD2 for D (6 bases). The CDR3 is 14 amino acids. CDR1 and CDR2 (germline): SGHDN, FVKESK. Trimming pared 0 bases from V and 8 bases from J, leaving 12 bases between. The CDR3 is CASSQDRAGGTQYF. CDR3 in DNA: TGTGCCAGCAGCCAAGATCGAGCGGGTGGTACGCAGTATTTT.

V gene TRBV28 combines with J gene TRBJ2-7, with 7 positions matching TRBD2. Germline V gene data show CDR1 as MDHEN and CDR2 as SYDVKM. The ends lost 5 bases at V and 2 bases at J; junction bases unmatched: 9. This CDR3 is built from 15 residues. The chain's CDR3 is CASSQGAGVPYEQYF. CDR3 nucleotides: TGTGCCAGCAGTCAAGGCGCGGGAGTTCCCTACGAGCAGTACTTC.

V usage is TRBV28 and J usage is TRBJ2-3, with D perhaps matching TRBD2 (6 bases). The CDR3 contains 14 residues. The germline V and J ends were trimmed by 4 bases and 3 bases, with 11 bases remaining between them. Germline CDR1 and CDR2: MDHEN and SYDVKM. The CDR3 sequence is CASSSPRGTDTQYF. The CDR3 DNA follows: TGTGCCAGCAGTTCCCCCCGGGGGACAGATACGCAGTATTTT.

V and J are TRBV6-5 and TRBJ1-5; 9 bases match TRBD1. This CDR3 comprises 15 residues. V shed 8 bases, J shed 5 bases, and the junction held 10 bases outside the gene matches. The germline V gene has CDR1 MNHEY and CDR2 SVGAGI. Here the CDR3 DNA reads TGTGCCAGCTCCAAGGACAGGGGCGCCGATCAGCCCCAGCATTTT. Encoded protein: CASSKDRGADQPQHF.

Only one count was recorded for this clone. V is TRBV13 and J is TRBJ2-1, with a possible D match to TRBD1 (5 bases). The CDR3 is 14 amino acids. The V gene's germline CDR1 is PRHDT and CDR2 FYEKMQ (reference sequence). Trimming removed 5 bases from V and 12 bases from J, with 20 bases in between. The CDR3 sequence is CASSTSFGAGVQFF. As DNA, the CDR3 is TGTGCCAGCAGCACAAGCTTTGGGGCCGGTGTGCAGTTCTTC.

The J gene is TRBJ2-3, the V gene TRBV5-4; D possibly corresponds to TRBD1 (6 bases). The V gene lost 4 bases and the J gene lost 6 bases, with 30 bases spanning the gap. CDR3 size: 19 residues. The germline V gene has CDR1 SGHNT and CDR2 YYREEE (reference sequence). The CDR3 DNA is TGTGCCAGCAGCGATCGCACCATGCCGGGACACTTTCTCGGCGATACGCAGTATTTT. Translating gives CASSDRTMPGHFLGDTQYF.

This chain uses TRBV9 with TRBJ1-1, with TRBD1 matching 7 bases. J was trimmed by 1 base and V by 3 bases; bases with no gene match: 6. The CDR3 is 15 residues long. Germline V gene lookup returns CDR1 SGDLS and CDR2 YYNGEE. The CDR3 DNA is TGTGCCAGCAGCGCCACAGGGGCCACGAACACTGAAGCTTTCTTT. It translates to CASSATGATNTEAFF.

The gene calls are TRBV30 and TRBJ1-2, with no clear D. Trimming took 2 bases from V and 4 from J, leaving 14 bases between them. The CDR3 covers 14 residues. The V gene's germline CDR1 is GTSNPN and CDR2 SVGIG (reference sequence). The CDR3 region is CAWSTPRSSYGYTF. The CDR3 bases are TGTGCCTGGAGTACGCCGAGGTCCAGCTATGGCTACACCTTC.

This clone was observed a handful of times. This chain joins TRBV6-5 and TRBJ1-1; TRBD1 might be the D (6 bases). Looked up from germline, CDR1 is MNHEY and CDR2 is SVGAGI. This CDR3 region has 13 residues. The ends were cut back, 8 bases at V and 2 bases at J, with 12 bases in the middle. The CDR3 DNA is TGTGCCAGCTGGGACAACGGTAACACTGAAGCTTTCTTT. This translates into CASWDNGNTEAFF.

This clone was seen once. The CDR3 loop is CASGSGTGDGYTF. The CDR3, as DNA: TGTGCTAGTGGTTCTGGGACAGGGGATGGCTACACCTTC. This chain links TRBV12-5 with TRBJ1-2, with 10 bases aligning to TRBD1. V was pared by 4 bases and J by 6 bases, with 2 bases of the junction left unmatched. The CDR3 length is 13 residues. Germline assignment: CDR1 LGHNT and CDR2 FRNRAP.

DNA of the CDR3: TGTGCCAGCAGCCATACTAGCGGGAGGGCATCTGGGGCCAACGTCCTGACTTTC. Protein: CASSHTSGRASGANVLTF. V gene TRBV4-2 combines with J gene TRBJ2-6, with 13 bases lining up with TRBD2. V dropped 3 bases and J dropped 1; count of bases not matched to a gene: 3. Germline CDR1 LGHNA, CDR2 YNFKEQ. The CDR3 runs to 18 residues.

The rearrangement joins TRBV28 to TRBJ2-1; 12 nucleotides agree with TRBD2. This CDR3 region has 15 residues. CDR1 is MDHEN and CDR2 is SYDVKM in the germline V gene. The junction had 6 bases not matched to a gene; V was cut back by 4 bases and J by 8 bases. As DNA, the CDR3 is TGTGCCAGCAGTTCGTCGACTAGCGGGAGCTATGAGCAGTTCTTC. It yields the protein CASSSSTSGSYEQFF.

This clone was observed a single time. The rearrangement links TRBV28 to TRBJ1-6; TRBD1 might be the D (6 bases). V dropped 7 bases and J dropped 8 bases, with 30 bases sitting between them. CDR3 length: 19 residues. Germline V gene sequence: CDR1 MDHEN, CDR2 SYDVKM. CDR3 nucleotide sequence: TGTGCCAGCAAGGATCACACAGGGTCGATTCAATTAGGGGATTCACCCCTCCACTTT. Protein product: CASKDHTGSIQLGDSPLHF. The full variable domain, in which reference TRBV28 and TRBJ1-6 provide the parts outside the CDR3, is DVKVTQSSRYLVKRTGEKVFLECVQDMDHENMFWYRQDPGLGLRLIYFSYDVKMKEKGDIPEGYSVSREKKERFSLILESASTNQTSMYLCASKDHTGSIQLGDSPLHFGNGTRLTVT.

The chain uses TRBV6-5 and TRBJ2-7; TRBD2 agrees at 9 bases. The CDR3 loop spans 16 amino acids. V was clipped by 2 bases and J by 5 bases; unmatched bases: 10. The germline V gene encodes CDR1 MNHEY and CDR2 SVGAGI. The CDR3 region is CASSYGARGRAHEQYF. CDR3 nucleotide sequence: TGTGCCAGCAGTTACGGAGCTCGCGGGAGGGCCCACGAGCAGTACTTC.

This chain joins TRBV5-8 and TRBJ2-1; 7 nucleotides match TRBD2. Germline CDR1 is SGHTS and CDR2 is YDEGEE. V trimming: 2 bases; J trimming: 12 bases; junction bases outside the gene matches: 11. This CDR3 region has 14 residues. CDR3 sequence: CASSFRTRLAVQFF. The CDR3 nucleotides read TGTGCCAGCAGCTTTCGGACTAGGCTTGCTGTGCAGTTCTTC.

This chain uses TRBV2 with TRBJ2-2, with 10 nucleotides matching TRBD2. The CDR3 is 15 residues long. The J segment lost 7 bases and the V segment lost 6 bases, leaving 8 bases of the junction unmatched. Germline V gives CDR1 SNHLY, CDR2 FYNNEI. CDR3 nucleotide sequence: TGTGCCAGCAGGGGACCTAGCGGGAGTGGCGGGGAGCTGTTTTTT. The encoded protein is CASRGPSGSGGELFF.

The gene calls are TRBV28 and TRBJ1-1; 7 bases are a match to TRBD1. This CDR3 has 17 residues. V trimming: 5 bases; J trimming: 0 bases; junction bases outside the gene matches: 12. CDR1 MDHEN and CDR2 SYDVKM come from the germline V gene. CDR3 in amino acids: CASSDPGGPGMNTEAFF. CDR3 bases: TGTGCCAGCAGTGATCCAGGGGGTCCGGGGATGAACACTGAAGCTTTCTTT.

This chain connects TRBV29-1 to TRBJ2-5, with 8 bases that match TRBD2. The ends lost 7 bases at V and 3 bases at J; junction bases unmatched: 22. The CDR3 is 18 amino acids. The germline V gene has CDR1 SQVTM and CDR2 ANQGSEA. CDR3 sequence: CSAGGPGGSGIGKETQYF. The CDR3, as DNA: TGCAGCGCGGGGGGCCCCGGGGGTAGCGGGATAGGTAAAGAGACCCAGTACTTC.

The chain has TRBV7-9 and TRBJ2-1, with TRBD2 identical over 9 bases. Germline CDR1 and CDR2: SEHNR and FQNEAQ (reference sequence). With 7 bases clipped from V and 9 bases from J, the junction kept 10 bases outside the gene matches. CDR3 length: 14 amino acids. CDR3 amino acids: CASTRGSGSGEQFF. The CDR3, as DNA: TGTGCCAGCACCCGGGGTAGCGGGAGCGGTGAGCAGTTCTTC. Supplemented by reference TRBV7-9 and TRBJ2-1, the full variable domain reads DTGVSQNPRHKITKRGQNVTFRCDPISEHNRLYWYRQTLGQGPEFLTYFQNEAQLEKSRLLSDRFSAERPKGSFSTLEIQRTEQGDSAMYLCASTRGSGSGEQFFGPGTRLTVL.

DNA of the CDR3: TGTGCCAGCAGCCCACCGGCGGGGTTTAGGGACTACGAGCAGTACTTC. It yields the protein CASSPPAGFRDYEQYF. J is TRBJ2-7 and V is TRBV7-8; possibly TRBD2 for D (6 bases). The CDR3 sequence is 16 residues long. V lost 5 bases and J 3 bases, leaving 20 bases between the germline ends. Per the germline V gene, CDR1 is SGHVS and CDR2 is FQNEAQ.

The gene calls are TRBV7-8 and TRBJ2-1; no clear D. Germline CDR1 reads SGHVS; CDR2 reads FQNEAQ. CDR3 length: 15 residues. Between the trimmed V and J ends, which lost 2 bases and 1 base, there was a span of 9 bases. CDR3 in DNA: TGTGCCAGCAGCTTATTTGCGGTATCCTACAATGAGCAGTTCTTC. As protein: CASSLFAVSYNEQFF.